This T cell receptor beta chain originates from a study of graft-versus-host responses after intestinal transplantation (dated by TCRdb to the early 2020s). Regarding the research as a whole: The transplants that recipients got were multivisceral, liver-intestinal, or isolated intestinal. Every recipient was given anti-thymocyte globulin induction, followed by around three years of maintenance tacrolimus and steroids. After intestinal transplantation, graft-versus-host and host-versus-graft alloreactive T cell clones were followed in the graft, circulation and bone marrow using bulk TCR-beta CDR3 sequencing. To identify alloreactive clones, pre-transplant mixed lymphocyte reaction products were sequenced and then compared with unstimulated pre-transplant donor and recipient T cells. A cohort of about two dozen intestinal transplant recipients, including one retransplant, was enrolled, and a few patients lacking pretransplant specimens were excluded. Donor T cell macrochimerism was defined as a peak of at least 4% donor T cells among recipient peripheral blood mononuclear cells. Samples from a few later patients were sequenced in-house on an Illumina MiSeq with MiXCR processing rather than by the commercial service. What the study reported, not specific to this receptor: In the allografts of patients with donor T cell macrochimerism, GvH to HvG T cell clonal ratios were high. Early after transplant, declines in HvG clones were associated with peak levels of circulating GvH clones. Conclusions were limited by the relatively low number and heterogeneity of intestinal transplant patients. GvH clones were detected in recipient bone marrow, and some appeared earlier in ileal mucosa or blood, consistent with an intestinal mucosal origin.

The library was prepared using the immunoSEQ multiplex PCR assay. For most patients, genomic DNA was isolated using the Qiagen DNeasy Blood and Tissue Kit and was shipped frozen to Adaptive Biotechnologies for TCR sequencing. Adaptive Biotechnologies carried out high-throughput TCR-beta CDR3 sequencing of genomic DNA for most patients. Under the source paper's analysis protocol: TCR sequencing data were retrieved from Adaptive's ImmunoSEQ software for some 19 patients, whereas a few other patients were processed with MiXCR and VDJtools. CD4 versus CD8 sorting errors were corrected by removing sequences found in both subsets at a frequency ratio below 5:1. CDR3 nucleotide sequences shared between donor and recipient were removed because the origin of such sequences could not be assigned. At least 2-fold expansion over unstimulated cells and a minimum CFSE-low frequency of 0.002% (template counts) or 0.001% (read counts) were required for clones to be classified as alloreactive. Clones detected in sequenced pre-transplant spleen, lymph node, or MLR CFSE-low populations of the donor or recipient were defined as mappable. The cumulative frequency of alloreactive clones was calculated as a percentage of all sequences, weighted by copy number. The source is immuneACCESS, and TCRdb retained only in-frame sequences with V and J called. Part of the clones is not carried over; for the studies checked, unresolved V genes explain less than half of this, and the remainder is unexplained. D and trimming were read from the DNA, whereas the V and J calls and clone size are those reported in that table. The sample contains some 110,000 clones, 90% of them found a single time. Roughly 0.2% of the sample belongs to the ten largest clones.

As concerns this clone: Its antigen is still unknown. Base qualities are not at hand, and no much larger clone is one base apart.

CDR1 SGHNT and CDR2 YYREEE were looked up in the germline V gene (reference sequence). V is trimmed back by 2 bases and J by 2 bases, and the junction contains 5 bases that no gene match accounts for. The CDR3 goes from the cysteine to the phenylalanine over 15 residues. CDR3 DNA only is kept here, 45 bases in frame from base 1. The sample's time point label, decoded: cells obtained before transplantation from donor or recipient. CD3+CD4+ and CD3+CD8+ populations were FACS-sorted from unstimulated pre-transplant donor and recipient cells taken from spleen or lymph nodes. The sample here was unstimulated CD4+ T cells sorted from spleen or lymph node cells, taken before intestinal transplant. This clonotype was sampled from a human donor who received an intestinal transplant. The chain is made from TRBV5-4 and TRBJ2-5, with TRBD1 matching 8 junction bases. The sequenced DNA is TGTGCCAGCAGCTTATGGACAGGGAGGCAAGAGACCCAGTACTTC. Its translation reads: CASSLWTGRQETQYF.